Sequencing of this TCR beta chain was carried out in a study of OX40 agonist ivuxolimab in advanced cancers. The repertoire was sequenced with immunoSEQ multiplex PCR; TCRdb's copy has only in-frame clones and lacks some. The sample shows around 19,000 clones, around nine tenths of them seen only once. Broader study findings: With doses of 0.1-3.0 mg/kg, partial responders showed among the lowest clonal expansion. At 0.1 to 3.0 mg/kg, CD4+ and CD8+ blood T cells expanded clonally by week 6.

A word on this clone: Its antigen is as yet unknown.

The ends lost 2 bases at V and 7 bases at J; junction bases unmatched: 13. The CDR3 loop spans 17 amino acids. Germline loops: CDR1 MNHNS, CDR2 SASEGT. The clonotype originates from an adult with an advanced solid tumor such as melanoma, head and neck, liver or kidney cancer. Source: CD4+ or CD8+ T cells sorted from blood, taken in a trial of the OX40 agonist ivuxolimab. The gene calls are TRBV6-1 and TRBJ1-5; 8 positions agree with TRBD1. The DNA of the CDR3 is TGTGCCAGCAGTGAAAGCGGGGTAGGGACAGGTTACCAGCCCCAGCATTTT. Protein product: CASSESGVGTGYQPQHF.